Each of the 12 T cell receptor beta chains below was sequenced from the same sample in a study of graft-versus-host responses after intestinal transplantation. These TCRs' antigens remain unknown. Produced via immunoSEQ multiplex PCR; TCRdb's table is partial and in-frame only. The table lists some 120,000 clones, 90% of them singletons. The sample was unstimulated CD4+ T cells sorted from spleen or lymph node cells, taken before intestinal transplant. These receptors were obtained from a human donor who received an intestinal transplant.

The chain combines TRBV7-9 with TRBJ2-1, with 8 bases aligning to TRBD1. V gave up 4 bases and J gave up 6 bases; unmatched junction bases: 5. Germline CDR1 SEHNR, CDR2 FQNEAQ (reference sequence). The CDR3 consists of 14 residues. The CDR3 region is CASSSRDRPNEQFF. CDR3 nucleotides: TGTGCCAGCAGCTCCCGGGACAGGCCCAATGAGCAGTTCTTC.

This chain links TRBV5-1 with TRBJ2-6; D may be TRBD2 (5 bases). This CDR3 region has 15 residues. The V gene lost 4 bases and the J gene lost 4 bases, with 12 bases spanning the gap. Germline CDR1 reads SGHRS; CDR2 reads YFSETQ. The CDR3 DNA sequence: TGCGCCAGCAGCGGACGGGATTGGGGGGCCAACGTCCTGACTTTC. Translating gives CASSGRDWGANVLTF. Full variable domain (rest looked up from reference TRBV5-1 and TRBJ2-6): KAGVTQTPRYLIKTRGQQVTLSCSPISGHRSVSWYQQTPGQGLQFLFEYFSETQRNKGNFPGRFSGRQFSNSRSEMNVSTLELGDSALYLCASSGRDWGANVLTFGAGSRLTVL.

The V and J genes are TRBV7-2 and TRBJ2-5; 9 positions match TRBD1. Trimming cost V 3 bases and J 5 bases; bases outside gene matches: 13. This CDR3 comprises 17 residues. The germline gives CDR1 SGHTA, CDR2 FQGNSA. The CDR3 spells CASSFLGQGRIGETQYF. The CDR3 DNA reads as TGTGCCAGCAGCTTTTTAGGACAGGGGAGGATAGGGGAGACCCAGTACTTC.

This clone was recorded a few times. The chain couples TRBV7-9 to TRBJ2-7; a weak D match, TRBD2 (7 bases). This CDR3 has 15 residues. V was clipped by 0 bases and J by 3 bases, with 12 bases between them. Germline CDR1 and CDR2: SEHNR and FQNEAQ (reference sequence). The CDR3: CASSLAGRGRYEQYF. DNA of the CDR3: TGTGCCAGCAGCTTAGCAGGGCGGGGGCGCTACGAGCAGTACTTC.

The chain's CDR3 is CASPKTGVANTIYF. The CDR3 DNA is TGTGCCAGCCCCAAGACCGGAGTTGCGAACACCATATATTTT. This chain joins TRBV28 and TRBJ1-3; D is unresolved. Trimming shortened V by 8 bases and J by 7 bases, and 18 bases separated the two germline ends. Germline loops: CDR1 MDHEN, CDR2 SYDVKM. The CDR3 contains 14 residues.

The CDR3 DNA follows: TGTGCCAGCAGCTTAAGGACAGGGCCCTCTGGAAACACCATATATTTT. It specifies CASSLRTGPSGNTIYF. The gene calls are TRBV5-4 and TRBJ1-3; 8 bases match TRBD1. The CDR3 is 16 residues long. Germline V gene data show CDR1 as SGHNT and CDR2 as YYREEE (reference sequence). V gave up 2 bases and J gave up 0 bases; unmatched junction bases: 4. Combining the CDR3 with reference TRBV5-4 and TRBJ1-3 gives the whole variable domain ETGVTQSPTHLIKTRGQQVTLRCSSQSGHNTVSWYQQALGQGPQFIFQYYREEENGRGNFPPRFSGLQFPNYSSELNVNALELDDSALYLCASSLRTGPSGNTIYFGEGSWLTVV.

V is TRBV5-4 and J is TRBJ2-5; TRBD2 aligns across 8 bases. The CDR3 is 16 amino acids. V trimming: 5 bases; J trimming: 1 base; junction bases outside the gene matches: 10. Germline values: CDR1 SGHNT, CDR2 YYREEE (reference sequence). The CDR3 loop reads CASSFSPSGLQETQYF. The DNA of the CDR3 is TGTGCCAGCAGTTTTTCTCCTAGCGGGCTCCAAGAGACCCAGTACTTC.

CDR3 sequence reads: CASRRGGGSGETQYF. CDR3 DNA: TGTGCCAGCAGGAGAGGGGGGGGGTCAGGAGAGACCCAGTACTTC. The V call is TRBV28, the J call TRBJ2-5, with D possibly matching TRBD2 (7 bases). The CDR3 spans 15 residues. Germline CDR1 is MDHEN and CDR2 is SYDVKM. The germline V and J ends were trimmed by 6 bases and 4 bases, with 18 bases remaining between them.

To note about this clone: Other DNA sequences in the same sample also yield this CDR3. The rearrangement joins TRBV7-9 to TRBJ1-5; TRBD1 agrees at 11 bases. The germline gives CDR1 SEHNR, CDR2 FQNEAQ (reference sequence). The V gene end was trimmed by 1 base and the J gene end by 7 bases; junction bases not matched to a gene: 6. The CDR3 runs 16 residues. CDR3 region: CASSLVRDRGDQPQHF. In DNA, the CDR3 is TGTGCCAGCAGCTTAGTCCGGGACAGGGGGGACCAGCCCCAGCATTTT.

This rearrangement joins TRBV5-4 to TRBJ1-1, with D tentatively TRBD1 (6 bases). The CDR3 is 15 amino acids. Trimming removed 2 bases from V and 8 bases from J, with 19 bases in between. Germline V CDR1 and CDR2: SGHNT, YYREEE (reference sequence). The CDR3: CASSFRGGALQEAFF. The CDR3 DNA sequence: TGTGCCAGCAGCTTTCGCGGGGGGGCTCTCCAAGAAGCTTTCTTT.

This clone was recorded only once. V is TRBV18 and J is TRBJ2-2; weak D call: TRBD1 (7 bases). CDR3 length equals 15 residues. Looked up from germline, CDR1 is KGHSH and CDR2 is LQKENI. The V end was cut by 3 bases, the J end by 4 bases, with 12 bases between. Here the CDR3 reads CASSPEGAVTGELFF. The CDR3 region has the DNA TGTGCCAGCTCACCGGAGGGGGCGGTCACCGGGGAGCTGTTTTTT.

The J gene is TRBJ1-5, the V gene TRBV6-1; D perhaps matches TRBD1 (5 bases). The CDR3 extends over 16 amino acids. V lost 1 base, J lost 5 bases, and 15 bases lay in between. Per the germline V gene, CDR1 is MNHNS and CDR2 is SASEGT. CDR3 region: CASSEEIARAYQPQHF. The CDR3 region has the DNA TGTGCCAGCAGTGAAGAAATCGCCAGGGCCTATCAGCCCCAGCATTTT.